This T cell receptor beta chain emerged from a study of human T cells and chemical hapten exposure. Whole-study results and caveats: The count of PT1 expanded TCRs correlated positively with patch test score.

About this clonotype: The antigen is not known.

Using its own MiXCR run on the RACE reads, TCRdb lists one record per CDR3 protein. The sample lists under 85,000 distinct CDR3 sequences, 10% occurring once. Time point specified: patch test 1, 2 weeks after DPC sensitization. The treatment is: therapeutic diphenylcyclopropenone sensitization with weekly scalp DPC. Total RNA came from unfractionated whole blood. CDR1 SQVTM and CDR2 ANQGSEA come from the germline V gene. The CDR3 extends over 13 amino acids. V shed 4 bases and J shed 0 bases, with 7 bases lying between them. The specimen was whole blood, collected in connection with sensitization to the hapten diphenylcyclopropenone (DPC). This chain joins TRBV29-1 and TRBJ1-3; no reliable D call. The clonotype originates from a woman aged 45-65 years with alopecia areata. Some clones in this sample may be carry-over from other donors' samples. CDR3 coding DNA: TGCAGCGTTGGTGGAATCTCTGGAAACACCATATATTTT. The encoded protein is CSVGGISGNTIYF.